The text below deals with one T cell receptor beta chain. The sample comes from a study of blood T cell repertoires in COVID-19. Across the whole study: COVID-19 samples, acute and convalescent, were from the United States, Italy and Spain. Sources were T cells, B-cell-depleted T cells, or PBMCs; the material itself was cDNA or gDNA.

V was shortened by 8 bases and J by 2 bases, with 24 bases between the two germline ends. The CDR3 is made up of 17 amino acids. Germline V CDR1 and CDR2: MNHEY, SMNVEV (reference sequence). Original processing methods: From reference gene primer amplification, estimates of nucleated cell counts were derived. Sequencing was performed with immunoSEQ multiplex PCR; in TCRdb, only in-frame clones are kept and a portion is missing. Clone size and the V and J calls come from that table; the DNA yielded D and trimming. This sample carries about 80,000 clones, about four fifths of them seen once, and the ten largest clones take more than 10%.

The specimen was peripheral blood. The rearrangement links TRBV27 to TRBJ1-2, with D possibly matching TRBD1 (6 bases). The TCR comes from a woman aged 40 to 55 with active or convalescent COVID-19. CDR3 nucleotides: TGTGCCAGCCGGAAAGGGCGGGGGGCAACAGAAAACTATGGCTACACCTTC. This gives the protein CASRKGRGATENYGYTF.